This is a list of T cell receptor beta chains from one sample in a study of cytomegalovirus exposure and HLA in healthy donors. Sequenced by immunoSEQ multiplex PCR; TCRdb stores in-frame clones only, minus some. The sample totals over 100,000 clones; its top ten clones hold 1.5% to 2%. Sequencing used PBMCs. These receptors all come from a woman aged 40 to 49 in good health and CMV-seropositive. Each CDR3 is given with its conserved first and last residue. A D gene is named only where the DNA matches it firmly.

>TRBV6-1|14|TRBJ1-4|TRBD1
CATTNRGTNEKLFF
TGTGCCACCACAAACAGGGGAACTAATGAAAAACTGTTTTTT
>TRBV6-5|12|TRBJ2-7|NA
CASSSLSYEQYF
TGTGCCAGCAGTTCCCTTTCTTACGAGCAGTACTTC
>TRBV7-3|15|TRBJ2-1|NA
CASSFYRTAYNEQFF
TGTGCCAGCAGCTTTTATCGGACAGCCTACAATGAGCAGTTCTTC
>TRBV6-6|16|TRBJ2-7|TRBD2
CASSSLSGRTIYEQYF
TGTGCCAGCAGTTCTCTTAGCGGGAGAACAATCTACGAGCAGTACTTC
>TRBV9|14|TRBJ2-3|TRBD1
CASSVSPGQHTQYF
TGTGCCAGCAGCGTTTCCCCGGGACAGCATACGCAGTATTTT
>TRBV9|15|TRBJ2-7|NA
CASSVAPDSSYEQYF
TGTGCCAGCAGCGTAGCCCCCGATAGCTCCTACGAGCAGTACTTC
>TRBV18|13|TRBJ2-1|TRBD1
CASSGQGLNEQFF
TGTGCCAGCTCAGGACAGGGCTTGAATGAGCAGTTCTTC
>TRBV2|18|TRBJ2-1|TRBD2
CASSGVAGGLSSYNEQFF
TGTGCCAGCAGTGGGGTAGCGGGAGGCCTGAGCTCCTACAATGAGCAGTTCTTC
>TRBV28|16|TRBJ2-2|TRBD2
CASSSPGGGNTGELFF
TGTGCCAGCAGTTCGCCGGGAGGAGGGAACACCGGGGAGCTGTTTTTT
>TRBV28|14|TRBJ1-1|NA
CASGASISNTEAFF
TGTGCCAGCGGGGCTTCGATTTCGAACACTGAAGCTTTCTTT
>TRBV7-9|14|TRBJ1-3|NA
CASSLNRAGNTIYF
TGTGCCAGCAGCTTAAACAGGGCTGGAAACACCATATATTTT
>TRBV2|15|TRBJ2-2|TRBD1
CASKLQGADTGELFF
TGTGCCAGCAAGCTACAGGGGGCGGACACCGGGGAGCTGTTTTTT
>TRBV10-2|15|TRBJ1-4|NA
CASSEQFVGGEKLFF
TGCGCCAGCAGTGAGCAATTCGTGGGAGGGGAAAAACTGTTTTTT
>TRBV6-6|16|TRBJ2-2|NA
CASTLGGTENTGELFF
TGTGCCAGCACCCTGGGCGGGACGGAGAACACCGGGGAGCTGTTTTTT
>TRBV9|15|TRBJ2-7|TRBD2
CASSGAGTSFHEQYF
TGTGCCAGCAGCGGGGCCGGGACTAGTTTCCACGAGCAGTACTTC